These 32 T cell receptor beta chains came from one sample sequenced in a study of cytomegalovirus exposure and HLA in healthy donors. PCR amplification relied on 60 Vbeta primers (plus 13 Jbeta primers). The method was immunoSEQ multiplex PCR; TCRdb's version includes in-frame clones alone and lacks a portion of them. This sample has approximately 150,000 clones; 72% occur once, and the top ten carry 2% to 2.5%. Material: PBMCs. These receptors all come from a middle-aged man in good health and CMV-seronegative.

V usage is TRBV29-1 and J usage is TRBJ1-5; no clear D. Deletions cut 7 bases from V and 0 bases from J, with 13 bases between. Germline values: CDR1 SQVTM, CDR2 ANQGSEA. The CDR3 is 14 amino acids. CDR3 amino acids: CSGNAQASNQPQHF. The CDR3 DNA follows: TGCAGCGGCAATGCGCAGGCTAGCAATCAGCCCCAGCATTTT.

The chain links TRBV10-1 to TRBJ2-7; 12 bases map to TRBD1. The CDR3 loop spans 17 amino acids. The junction had 8 bases not matched to a gene; V was cut back by 0 bases and J by 5 bases. Germline lookup yields CDR1 WNHNN and CDR2 SYGVQD (reference sequence). CDR3 in DNA: TGCGCCAGCAGTGAGTCGGGGCCCGGGACAGGGGGCCACGAGCAGTACTTC. The encoded protein is CASSESGPGTGGHEQYF.

This sequence joins TRBV5-4 and TRBJ2-5; 10 nucleotides match TRBD2. V lost 4 bases and J lost 1; bases outside the gene matches: 4. Per the germline V gene, CDR1 is SGHNT and CDR2 is YYREEE (reference sequence). This CDR3 spans 15 amino acids. The CDR3 DNA reads as TGTGCCAGCAGCCCTTGGACTAGCGGCCAAGAGACCCAGTACTTC. It yields the protein CASSPWTSGQETQYF.

The chain links TRBV23-1 to TRBJ2-5, with D perhaps TRBD2 (5 bases). TRBV23-1 is an ORF; its function is uncertain. The germline V and J ends were trimmed by 11 bases and 2 bases, with 27 bases remaining between them. The CDR3 has 17 amino acids. The CDR3 reads CASAGARGSRSQETQYF. CDR3 DNA sequence: TGCGCCTCGGCAGGAGCCCGCGGGTCACGGTCACAAGAGACCCAGTACTTC.

The V and J genes are TRBV7-2 and TRBJ2-7; TRBD2 aligns across 8 bases. The V segment lost 1 base and the J segment 2 bases; nucleotides outside the gene matches: 13. CDR1 and CDR2 from the germline V gene are SGHTA and FQGNSA. This CDR3 region has 18 residues. The CDR3 is CASSLDGSGVRSPYEQYF. DNA of the CDR3: TGTGCCAGCAGCTTAGATGGTAGCGGGGTAAGGTCCCCCTACGAGCAGTACTTC.

The chain carries TRBV13 and TRBJ2-3; D is undetermined. The CDR3 totals 16 residues. V lost 1 base and J lost 1, with 12 bases in between. CDR1 PRHDT and CDR2 FYEKMQ come from the germline V gene (reference sequence). CDR3 nucleotides: TGTGCCAGCAGCTTAGTTGGCAGTGAACGCACAGATACGCAGTATTTT. It codes for CASSLVGSERTDTQYF.

In DNA form, the CDR3 reads TGCAGCGTTGAAGAGGTGAGCGGGAGTTCGTCCTACGAGCAGTACTTC. Its protein product is CSVEEVSGSSSYEQYF. The chain recombines TRBV29-1 with TRBJ2-7, with 8 bases identical to TRBD2. V lost 0 bases and J lost 1; bases outside the gene matches: 8. This CDR3 region has 16 residues. Looked up from germline, CDR1 is SQVTM and CDR2 is ANQGSEA.

CDR3 nucleotide sequence: TGTGCCAGCAGTGTTGGGGGGGGAGTCACAGATACGCAGTATTTT. As protein: CASSVGGGVTDTQYF. This chain links TRBV6-4 with TRBJ2-3, with 7 bases matching TRBD2. V shed 4 bases, J shed 2 bases, and the junction held 6 bases outside the gene matches. Germline V gives CDR1 MRHNA, CDR2 SNTAGT. The CDR3 runs to 15 residues.

The chain uses TRBV28 and TRBJ1-2; 8 bases line up with TRBD1. CDR1 MDHEN and CDR2 SYDVKM come from the germline V gene. The CDR3 runs to 15 residues. The J segment lost 5 bases and the V segment lost 5 bases, leaving 10 bases of the junction unmatched. CDR3 in DNA: TGTGCCAGCAGTACGGCCGGACAGGGAAGTTATGGCTACACCTTC. Encoded protein: CASSTAGQGSYGYTF.

This sequence joins TRBV5-4 and TRBJ2-1; D possibly corresponds to TRBD2 (5 bases). The length of the CDR3 is 17 residues. The V end was cut by 3 bases, the J end by 0 bases, with 16 bases between. Looked up from germline, CDR1 is SGHNT and CDR2 is YYREEE (reference sequence). The CDR3, as DNA: TGTGCCAGCAGCTCTTGGACCAAGCGGAGCTCCTACAATGAGCAGTTCTTC. Its protein is CASSSWTKRSSYNEQFF.

The chain employs TRBV2 and TRBJ1-4; a possible D gene is TRBD1 (6 bases). Per the germline V gene, CDR1 is SNHLY and CDR2 is FYNNEI. This CDR3 contains 13 residues. Between the trimmed V and J ends, which lost 6 bases and 8 bases, there was a span of 13 bases. The chain's CDR3 is CASRDDRREKLFF. Written as DNA, the CDR3 is TGTGCCAGCAGAGACGACAGGAGAGAAAAACTGTTTTTT.

Here the CDR3 reads CASSYLGQGEIHEQYF. The CDR3 DNA is TGCGCCAGCAGCTATCTAGGACAGGGGGAAATTCACGAGCAGTACTTC. J is TRBJ2-7 and V is TRBV5-1, with TRBD1 matching 10 bases. V shed 3 bases and J 5 bases; nucleotides not matched to a gene: 11. Germline CDR1 is SGHRS and CDR2 is YFSETQ. This CDR3 contains 16 residues. The whole variable domain, remainder taken from reference TRBV5-1 and TRBJ2-7, is KAGVTQTPRYLIKTRGQQVTLSCSPISGHRSVSWYQQTPGQGLQFLFEYFSETQRNKGNFPGRFSGRQFSNSRSEMNVSTLELGDSALYLCASSYLGQGEIHEQYFGPGTRLTVT.

The V call is TRBV9, the J call TRBJ2-7, with 9 bases matching TRBD1. Germline V CDR1 and CDR2: SGDLS, YYNGEE. The CDR3 totals 14 residues. The J segment lost 4 bases and the V segment lost 4 bases, leaving 6 bases of the junction unmatched. CDR3 DNA sequence: TGTGCCAGCAGCCTGGGACAGGGCGGGTACGAGCAGTACTTC. Its translation is CASSLGQGGYEQYF.

The chain combines TRBV6-5 with TRBJ2-1; possibly TRBD1 for D (6 bases). Trimming cost V 5 bases and J 7 bases, with 18 bases left between them. This CDR3 is 15 amino acids long. CDR1 is MNHEY, CDR2 SVGAGI, per germline. The CDR3 sequence is CASSPGVEAPNEQFF. CDR3 sequence (DNA): TGTGCCAGCAGTCCAGGGGTGGAGGCTCCGAATGAGCAGTTCTTC.

The chain uses TRBV7-9 and TRBJ1-2; D gene ambiguous. In germline, CDR1 is SEHNR, CDR2 FQNEAQ (reference sequence). This CDR3 is 13 amino acids long. Trimming pared 10 bases from V and 1 base from J, leaving 13 bases between. This chain's CDR3 is CATREGYNYGYTF. Here the CDR3 DNA reads TGTGCCACCCGGGAAGGGTATAACTATGGCTACACCTTC.

This clone was seen a handful of times. CDR3 DNA: TGCGCCAGCAGCTTGAACGGCGGGGAGCTGTTTTTT. Translating gives CASSLNGGELFF. The gene calls are TRBV5-1 and TRBJ2-2; D unclear. Germline CDR1 reads SGHRS; CDR2 reads YFSETQ. The CDR3 has 12 residues. Trimming stripped 1 base from V and 7 bases from J, with 5 bases between.

This clone was observed a few times. The chain has TRBV11-2 and TRBJ1-1; no clear D gene. Trimming removed 5 bases from V and 2 bases from J, with 12 bases in between. CDR3 length: 14 amino acids. The germline V gene encodes CDR1 SGHAT and CDR2 FQNNGV. The CDR3 loop is CASSRSTRNTEAFF. The CDR3 region has the DNA TGTGCCAGCAGCCGATCAACTCGAAACACTGAAGCTTTCTTT.

V is TRBV4-1 and J is TRBJ1-1; D unclear. Germline assignment: CDR1 MGHRA and CDR2 YSYEKL. The CDR3 spans 13 residues. V was pared by 1 base and J by 1 base, with 4 bases between. CDR3 sequence: CASSQGGNTEAFF. The CDR3 DNA is TGCGCCAGCAGCCAAGGAGGGAACACTGAAGCTTTCTTT.

The J gene is TRBJ1-5, the V gene TRBV6-5; 9 nucleotides align to TRBD1. The CDR3 loop spans 16 amino acids. Germline values: CDR1 MNHEY, CDR2 SVGAGI. V shed 4 bases, J shed 3 bases, and the junction held 7 bases outside the gene matches. The CDR3 sequence is CASSFRQGGINQPQHF. The DNA for the CDR3 is TGTGCCAGCAGTTTTCGACAGGGGGGGATCAATCAGCCCCAGCATTTT.

The rearrangement joins TRBV5-1 to TRBJ1-1; 9 nucleotides line up with TRBD1. The CDR3 is 15 residues long. The V gene end was trimmed by 0 bases and the J gene end by 3 bases; junction bases not matched to a gene: 3. The germline V gene has CDR1 SGHRS and CDR2 YFSETQ. The CDR3 nucleotides are TGCGCCAGCAGCTTGGCGACAGGGGGAGACACTGAAGCTTTCTTT. It is translated as CASSLATGGDTEAFF. Full variable domain (missing parts from reference TRBV5-1 and TRBJ1-1): KAGVTQTPRYLIKTRGQQVTLSCSPISGHRSVSWYQQTPGQGLQFLFEYFSETQRNKGNFPGRFSGRQFSNSRSEMNVSTLELGDSALYLCASSLATGGDTEAFFGQGTRLTVV.

The rearrangement uses TRBV5-4 and TRBJ2-5, with 8 bases aligning to TRBD2. Per the germline V gene, CDR1 is SGHNT and CDR2 is YYREEE (reference sequence). This CDR3 has 15 residues. V lost 6 bases and J lost 4; bases outside the gene matches: 11. This CDR3 reads CASTWAAGVLETQYF. CDR3 sequence (DNA): TGTGCCAGCACCTGGGCAGCGGGGGTGTTAGAGACCCAGTACTTC. The complete variable domain, with remaining parts taken from reference TRBV5-4 and TRBJ2-5, reads ETGVTQSPTHLIKTRGQQVTLRCSSQSGHNTVSWYQQALGQGPQFIFQYYREEENGRGNFPPRFSGLQFPNYSSELNVNALELDDSALYLCASTWAAGVLETQYFGPGTRLLVL.

V and J are TRBV2 and TRBJ1-5; 10 bases match TRBD1. This CDR3 comprises 15 residues. CDR1 and CDR2 from the germline V gene are SNHLY and FYNNEI. With V trimmed by 7 bases and J by 6 bases, 9 bases remained unmatched. CDR3 sequence reads: CASNPTGGLGQPQHF. The CDR3 nucleotides read TGTGCCAGCAACCCGACAGGGGGCCTGGGTCAGCCCCAGCATTTT. Complete variable domain (other parts from reference TRBV2 and TRBJ1-5): EPEVTQTPSHQVTQMGQEVILRCVPISNHLYFYWYRQILGQKVEFLVSFYNNEISEKSEIFDDQFSVERPDGSNFTLKIRSTKLEDSAMYFCASNPTGGLGQPQHFGDGTRLSIL.

In its sample, this clone was seen a few times. The V gene is TRBV19, the J gene TRBJ2-5; maybe TRBD2 (5 bases). The tail of the sequence fits TRBJ2-7 better, so the J call may be wrong. Germline V lookup: CDR1 LNHDA, CDR2 SQIVND (reference sequence). This CDR3 is built from 14 residues. The CDR3 is CASTDPAEGYEQYF. Here the CDR3 DNA reads TGTGCCAGTACGGATCCAGCGGAAGGCTACGAGCAGTACTTC.

The chain uses TRBV7-6 and TRBJ1-5; D might be TRBD1 (5 bases). The V end lost 5 bases, the J end lost 6 bases, and 17 bases lay between the germline ends. Germline CDR1 reads SGHVS; CDR2 reads FNYEAQ. The CDR3 has 15 amino acids. The DNA of the CDR3 is TGTGCCAGCAGCGAAGGAGTAGGGGAAGGTCAGCCCCAGCATTTT. It specifies CASSEGVGEGQPQHF.

This chain links TRBV9 with TRBJ2-1; D ambiguous. The CDR3 length is 13 residues. Trimming cost V 0 bases and J 6 bases, with 7 bases left between them. Germline assignment: CDR1 SGDLS and CDR2 YYNGEE. CDR3 nucleotide sequence: TGTGCCAGCAGCGTAGAGCCCCGCAATGAGCAGTTCTTC. It translates to CASSVEPRNEQFF.

This clone was seen just once. Here the CDR3 reads CASSGGGRDGYTF. In DNA form, the CDR3 reads TGTGCCAGCAGCGGAGGGGGACGGGATGGCTACACCTTC. The chain couples TRBV9 to TRBJ1-2; weak D call: TRBD1 (6 bases). This CDR3 comprises 13 residues. V lost 3 bases and J lost 6, with 12 bases in between. Germline V gives CDR1 SGDLS, CDR2 YYNGEE.

The rearrangement joins TRBV5-1 to TRBJ2-7; 8 nucleotides agree with TRBD1. CDR1 and CDR2 from the germline V gene are SGHRS and YFSETQ. The CDR3 extends over 14 amino acids. V lost 5 bases, J lost 6 bases, and 10 bases stayed unmatched. CDR3: CASRPPMTGVEQYF. DNA of the CDR3: TGCGCCAGCAGACCCCCTATGACAGGGGTCGAGCAGTACTTC.

This clone was recorded a few times. This chain joins TRBV5-1 and TRBJ2-7; TRBD1 matches at 8 bases. V dropped 1 base and J dropped 4; count of bases not matched to a gene: 10. This CDR3 region has 16 residues. Germline CDR1 SGHRS, CDR2 YFSETQ. DNA for the CDR3: TGCGCCAGCAGCTTGTCAGGGACAGGCCAAGGGTACGAGCAGTACTTC. It encodes CASSLSGTGQGYEQYF.

The V and J genes are TRBV10-3 and TRBJ2-3; weak D call: TRBD2 (5 bases). The CDR3 extends over 14 amino acids. The V end lost 11 bases, the J end lost 4 bases, and 19 bases lay between the germline ends. Germline V gene data show CDR1 as ENHRY and CDR2 as SYGVKD. The CDR3, as DNA: TGTGCCCTAGAGGGTGGGAGCCCCCCAGATACGCAGTATTTT. This codes for CALEGGSPPDTQYF.

The chain links TRBV19 to TRBJ2-3; D unresolved. The ends were cut back, 3 bases at V and 4 bases at J, with 8 bases in the middle. Germline CDR1 and CDR2: LNHDA and SQIVND (reference sequence). The CDR3 consists of 13 residues. The CDR3 loop is CASSISLADTQYF. CDR3 bases: TGTGCCAGTAGTATTAGTTTGGCAGATACGCAGTATTTT.

V is TRBV7-9 and J is TRBJ2-1; TRBD2 is a possible D gene (7 bases). The V end was cut by 6 bases, the J end by 2 bases, with 11 bases between. CDR3 size: 14 residues. Per the germline V gene, CDR1 is SEHNR and CDR2 is FQNEAQ (reference sequence). The CDR3 spells CASRPGGPYNEQFF. Here the CDR3 DNA reads TGTGCCAGCAGACCGGGGGGCCCCTACAATGAGCAGTTCTTC.

V gene TRBV18 combines with J gene TRBJ2-1; 12 positions match TRBD2. Trimming took 1 base from V and 4 from J; bases not matched to a gene: 2. The CDR3 runs 16 residues. Germline values: CDR1 KGHSH, CDR2 LQKENI. The CDR3 here is CASSPLGTSGYNEQFF. The DNA of the CDR3 is TGTGCCAGCTCACCACTCGGGACTAGCGGGTACAATGAGCAGTTCTTC.